Listed here are 32 T cell receptor beta chains from one sample, sequenced in a study of blood T cell repertoires in COVID-19. TCRdb's copy holds only in-frame clones and misses some; the assay was immunoSEQ multiplex PCR. The sample shows 95,000 to 150,000 clones, roughly 87% of them seen only once. Material: peripheral blood. These receptors all come from an elderly man with active or convalescent COVID-19.

This clone was found a few times. The chain couples TRBV7-3 to TRBJ2-2; weak D call: TRBD2 (5 bases). There are 13 residues in the CDR3. The germline V gene encodes CDR1 SGHTA and CDR2 FQGTGA. The V end was cut by 5 bases, the J end by 8 bases, with 12 bases between. The CDR3 region has the DNA TGTGCCAGCAGCCTACCCACTAGGGGGGAGCTGTTTTTT. Its protein is CASSLPTRGELFF.

V and J are TRBV6-2 or TRBV6-3 and TRBJ2-3, with 12 positions matching TRBD2. CDR1 is MNHEY, CDR2 SVGEGT, per germline. Trimming removed 1 base from V and 6 bases from J; junction bases left unmatched: 11. The CDR3 sequence is 18 residues long. The CDR3 bases are TGTGCCAGCAGTTACTTAACCCGACTAGCGGGAGTCCCGGATACGCAGTATTTT. It yields the protein CASSYLTRLAGVPDTQYF.

This chain connects TRBV10-3 to TRBJ2-1; maybe TRBD2 (5 bases). V lost 2 bases and J 3 bases, leaving 17 bases between the germline ends. The CDR3 length is 17 residues. The germline V gene has CDR1 ENHRY and CDR2 SYGVKD. For the CDR3, the DNA is TGTGCCATCAGTGAGAGTCGGGTCGGGAAAAACTACAATGAGCAGTTCTTC. Its translation: CAISESRVGKNYNEQFF.

This clone came up once. The genes are TRBV7-8 and TRBJ1-1; D ambiguous. Germline CDR1 SGHVS, CDR2 FQNEAQ. The V and J ends lost 0 bases and 2 bases respectively, with 7 bases between them. The CDR3 spans 14 residues. In DNA, the CDR3 is TGTGCCAGCAGCTTAGCTGAGGTTAACACTGAAGCTTTCTTT. This gives the protein CASSLAEVNTEAFF.

Here the CDR3 DNA reads TGTGCCAGCAGCTTATACCAAGGGGCAGACGAAAAACTGTTTTTT. Amino acid sequence: CASSLYQGADEKLFF. V usage is TRBV7-2 and J usage is TRBJ1-4, with TRBD1 as a possible D gene (5 bases). Trimming cost V 2 bases and J 8 bases, with 15 bases left between them. The germline V gene encodes CDR1 SGHTA and CDR2 FQGNSA. This CDR3 is 15 amino acids long.

The sample holds a few counts of this clone. V usage is TRBV12-3 or TRBV12-4 and J usage is TRBJ1-2, with D perhaps TRBD1 (6 bases). Between the trimmed V and J ends, which lost 5 bases and 7 bases, there was a span of 11 bases. The CDR3 covers 12 residues. CDR3 sequence (DNA): TGTGCCAGCAGTGCAGGGGTTGTTGGCTACACCTTC. Residues: CASSAGVVGYTF.

The V call is TRBV4-1, the J call TRBJ2-3, with 11 nucleotides matching TRBD1. The ends lost 1 base at V and 2 bases at J; junction bases unmatched: 11. The CDR3 is 19 amino acids. Germline V lookup: CDR1 MGHRA, CDR2 YSYEKL. The CDR3 reads CASSQVGTGGFFDTDTQYF. The CDR3 region has the DNA TGCGCCAGCAGCCAAGTAGGGACAGGGGGTTTCTTCGACACAGATACGCAGTATTTT.

V usage is TRBV27 and J usage is TRBJ1-5; 8 bases map to TRBD1. Germline-derived CDR1 and CDR2 are MNHEY and SMNVEV (reference sequence). The CDR3 runs to 16 residues. Germline trimming cut 5 bases from V and 2 bases from J; bases unmatched to any gene: 8. CDR3 sequence: CASSLIPGQGNQPQHF. The CDR3 DNA sequence: TGTGCCAGCAGTCTCATACCGGGACAGGGCAATCAGCCCCAGCATTTT.

The chain recombines TRBV10-3 with TRBJ2-3; TRBD2 is a possible D gene (7 bases). V lost 11 bases, J lost 0 bases, and 24 bases lay in between. This CDR3 is 17 amino acids long. Germline CDR1 reads ENHRY; CDR2 reads SYGVKD. Here the CDR3 reads CAVEGGGRLSSTDTQYF. In DNA, the CDR3 is TGTGCCGTCGAGGGGGGGGGCAGGCTATCTAGCACAGATACGCAGTATTTT.

The V call is TRBV24-1, the J call TRBJ1-1, with 10 bases lining up with TRBD1. Germline V gives CDR1 KGHDR, CDR2 SFDVKD. The trim removed 8 bases at V and 5 bases at J, leaving 7 bases unmatched. The CDR3 length is 14 residues. CDR3 DNA: TGTGCCACCAAGAAGACAGGGGGCGTAACTGAAGCTTTCTTT. Amino acid sequence: CATKKTGGVTEAFF.

The chain uses TRBV5-1 and TRBJ1-4, with D possibly matching TRBD1 (6 bases). Germline CDR1 SGHRS, CDR2 YFSETQ. V lost 0 bases, J lost 5 bases, and 11 bases lay in between. This CDR3 region has 15 residues. The CDR3 loop is CASSLGWQGNEKLFF. In DNA, the CDR3 is TGCGCCAGCAGCTTGGGCTGGCAGGGGAATGAAAAACTGTTTTTT.

V usage is TRBV9 and J usage is TRBJ2-1; 7 bases map to TRBD1. The germline V gene has CDR1 SGDLS and CDR2 YYNGEE. Trimming removed 4 bases from V and 6 bases from J; junction bases left unmatched: 7. The CDR3 is made up of 14 amino acids. The CDR3 nucleotides read TGTGCCAGCAGCTTGGGGACAGCCAGCAATGAGCAGTTCTTC. Protein product: CASSLGTASNEQFF.

CDR3 region: CASSLMRSDEKLFF. The CDR3 nucleotides are TGTGCCAGCAGCCTTATGCGTTCGGATGAAAAACTGTTTTTT. The V call is TRBV6-5, the J call TRBJ1-4; D gene unclear. The V and J ends lost 6 bases and 6 bases respectively, with 14 bases between them. This CDR3 comprises 14 residues. Germline CDR1 is MNHEY and CDR2 is SVGAGI.

This chain connects TRBV5-8 to TRBJ2-3; D gene unclear. This CDR3 region has 15 residues. The V gene lost 2 bases and the J gene lost 1 base, with 11 bases spanning the gap. From germline, CDR1 is SGHTS and CDR2 YDEGEE. The CDR3 nucleotides read TGTGCCAGCAGCTTTTTCCTTCCGGGCACAGATACGCAGTATTTT. Translation gives CASSFFLPGTDTQYF. Based on the CDR3 plus reference TRBV5-8 and TRBJ2-3, the full variable domain is EAGVTQSPTHLIKTRGQQATLRCSPISGHTSVYWYQQALGLGLQFLLWYDEGEERNRGNFPPRFSGRQFPNYSSELNVNALELEDSALYLCASSFFLPGTDTQYFGPGTRLTVL.

The chain uses TRBV7-9 and TRBJ1-6, with unresolved D. The CDR3 is made up of 12 amino acids. Per germline, CDR1 SEHNR and CDR2 FQNEAQ (reference sequence). V lost 1 base and J lost 10, with 5 bases in between. CDR3 in amino acids: CASSLVVSPLHF. CDR3 DNA sequence: TGTGCCAGCAGCTTAGTAGTCTCACCCCTCCACTTT.

The rearrangement joins TRBV29-1 to TRBJ1-1, with a tentative D call TRBD1 (5 bases). Germline V gene lookup returns CDR1 SQVTM and CDR2 ANQGSEA. The CDR3 runs to 15 residues. The V end lost 7 bases, the J end lost 5 bases, and 23 bases lay between the germline ends. CDR3 nucleotides: TGCAGCGCCTCCGGGGACGCGGGAGGGTGGACTGAAGCTTTCTTT. This codes for CSASGDAGGWTEAFF.

This rearrangement joins TRBV28 to TRBJ2-2, with TRBD1 identical over 9 bases. The CDR3 has 14 amino acids. The germline gives CDR1 MDHEN, CDR2 SYDVKM. The ends lost 9 bases at V and 6 bases at J; junction bases unmatched: 8. CDR3 region: CASSGTGRAGELFF. CDR3 bases: TGTGCCAGTTCCGGGACAGGGAGGGCCGGGGAGCTGTTTTTT.

The chain couples TRBV18 to TRBJ1-3; possibly TRBD1 for D (5 bases). Trimming took off 3 bases at V and 0 bases at J, with 9 bases between the two ends. Germline CDR1 is KGHSH and CDR2 is LQKENI. CDR3 length: 15 residues. This CDR3 reads CASSPRQSSGNTIYF. For the CDR3, the DNA is TGTGCCAGCTCACCCCGACAGAGCTCTGGAAACACCATATATTTT.

The genes are TRBV4-1 and TRBJ2-3; possibly TRBD1 for D (6 bases). The CDR3 loop spans 15 amino acids. The germline gives CDR1 MGHRA, CDR2 YSYEKL. Trimming cost V 2 bases and J 4 bases, with 13 bases left between them. Here the CDR3 reads CASSQPQGSSDTQYF. CDR3 DNA sequence: TGCGCCAGCAGCCAACCACAGGGATCGTCAGATACGCAGTATTTT.

V gene TRBV5-1 combines with J gene TRBJ2-5; weak D call: TRBD2 (7 bases). The CDR3 is 14 residues long. Trimming left V 4 bases short and J 5 bases short, with 15 bases between. Per the germline V gene, CDR1 is SGHRS and CDR2 is YFSETQ. DNA of the CDR3: TGCGCCAGCAGCATAGGGGGGGCAAAGGAGACCCAGTACTTC. Protein product: CASSIGGAKETQYF.

This clone was recorded only once. The chain is built from TRBV5-8 and TRBJ2-1; maybe TRBD1 (5 bases). V was trimmed by 4 bases and J by 10 bases, leaving 18 bases between them. Germline values: CDR1 SGHTS, CDR2 YDEGEE. The CDR3 contains 14 residues. Here the CDR3 DNA reads TGTGCCAGCAGCCCTTGGGAAAGGGGTGGGGAGCAGTTCTTC. Amino acids: CASSPWERGGEQFF.

V gene TRBV24-1 combines with J gene TRBJ1-3; the D gene is possibly TRBD1 (6 bases). This CDR3 is built from 16 residues. CDR1 is KGHDR, CDR2 SFDVKD, per germline. With 7 bases removed from V and 2 bases from J, the gap between germline ends came to 17 bases. CDR3 residues: CATSYRELLPGNTIYF. The CDR3 DNA reads as TGTGCCACCAGCTACAGGGAGTTATTACCTGGAAACACCATATATTTT.

CDR3 protein: CASSLPNQGGSPNTEAFF. The CDR3, as DNA: TGTGCCAGCAGCTTACCCAACCAGGGGGGCTCACCAAACACTGAAGCTTTCTTT. The chain has TRBV21-1 and TRBJ1-1; TRBD1, the table's D call, lacks a check against the DNA. TRBV21-1 is a pseudogene locus. This CDR3 comprises 18 residues.

This clone came up once. J is TRBJ1-2 and V is TRBV18; maybe TRBD1 (5 bases). With 3 bases removed from V and 7 bases from J, the gap between germline ends came to 15 bases. Germline CDR1 reads KGHSH; CDR2 reads LQKENI. CDR3 length: 14 residues. This chain's CDR3 is CASSPPQGIFGYTF. As DNA, the CDR3 is TGTGCCAGCTCACCCCCGCAGGGAATCTTTGGCTACACCTTC.

V is TRBV5-1 and J is TRBJ2-3; 10 bases align to TRBD2. The CDR3 has 18 residues. J was trimmed by 0 bases and V by 3 bases; bases with no gene match: 10. Looked up from germline, CDR1 is SGHRS and CDR2 is YFSETQ. Written as DNA, the CDR3 is TGCGCCAGCAGCTATGCTGCGGCTAGCGGGGGAAGCACAGATACGCAGTATTTT. Its translation is CASSYAAASGGSTDTQYF.

The rearrangement joins TRBV30 to TRBJ1-2; D is perhaps TRBD1 (5 bases). Germline V gene sequence: CDR1 GTSNPN, CDR2 SVGIG (reference sequence). This CDR3 comprises 12 residues. V was shortened by 4 bases and J by 7 bases, with 13 bases between the two germline ends. The CDR3 DNA is TGTGCCTGGACGGCAGGGCGAATTGGCTACACCTTC. This encodes CAWTAGRIGYTF.

The chain carries TRBV9 and TRBJ2-1; weak D call: TRBD2 (6 bases). V lost 1 base and J lost 3, with 14 bases in between. Germline V CDR1 and CDR2: SGDLS, YYNGEE. The length of the CDR3 is 16 residues. CDR3 in DNA: TGTGCCAGCAGCGTATCAGGAGGGGATTACTACAATGAGCAGTTCTTC. The encoded protein is CASSVSGGDYYNEQFF.

This clone was recorded only once. V usage is TRBV10-2 and J usage is TRBJ2-1; 7 bases are shared with TRBD1. This CDR3 spans 15 amino acids. Germline V gene lookup returns CDR1 WSHSY and CDR2 SAAADI. V shed 2 bases and J 3 bases; nucleotides not matched to a gene: 4. The DNA for the CDR3 is TGCGCCAGCAGTGAGAGGGGGACAGTCTACAATGAGCAGTTCTTC. Protein product: CASSERGTVYNEQFF.

V and J are TRBV10-3 and TRBJ2-5, with TRBD1 matching 7 bases. The CDR3 contains 13 residues. Per the germline V gene, CDR1 is ENHRY and CDR2 is SYGVKD. After removal of 4 bases from V and 3 bases from J, the junction contained 2 bases not matched to a gene. CDR3 in DNA: TGTGCCATCAGTGGGACAGGAGAAGAGACCCAGTACTTC. Encoded protein: CAISGTGEETQYF.

This clone has just one count. V and J are TRBV19 and TRBJ2-5; a weak D match, TRBD2 (6 bases). The CDR3 extends over 14 amino acids. Trimming pared 1 base from V and 1 base from J, leaving 7 bases between. Per germline, CDR1 LNHDA and CDR2 SQIVND (reference sequence). CDR3 in amino acids: CASSIGGVQETQYF. The CDR3 DNA sequence: TGTGCCAGTAGTATAGGGGGGGTCCAAGAGACCCAGTACTTC.

This chain links TRBV7-2 with TRBJ1-6; possible D gene TRBD1, 6 bases. Germline lookup yields CDR1 SGHTA and CDR2 FQGNSA. Trimming removed 0 bases at V and 0 bases at J, with 12 bases between. The CDR3 contains 18 residues. The CDR3: CASSLAQQGSSYNSPLHF. The CDR3 region has the DNA TGTGCCAGCAGCTTAGCCCAGCAGGGGAGCTCCTATAATTCACCCCTCCACTTT.

As to this clone: Different DNA sequences within this sample yield the same CDR3. Written as DNA, the CDR3 is TGTGCCAGCAGCTTAAGGCGGGGGTCCACCGGGGAGCTGTTTTTT. Its translation: CASSLRRGSTGELFF. This chain joins TRBV5-8 and TRBJ2-2; 7 bases are shared with TRBD2. The CDR3 spans 15 residues. V was pared by 2 bases and J by 4 bases, with 5 bases of the junction left unmatched. The germline V gene has CDR1 SGHTS and CDR2 YDEGEE.